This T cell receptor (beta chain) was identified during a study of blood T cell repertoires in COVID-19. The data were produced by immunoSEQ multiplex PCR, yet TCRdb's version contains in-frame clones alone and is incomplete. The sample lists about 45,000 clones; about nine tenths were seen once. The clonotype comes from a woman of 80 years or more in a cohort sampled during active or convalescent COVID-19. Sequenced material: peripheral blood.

CDR3 amino acids: CASSPVPGQWNYGYTF. CDR3 DNA sequence: TGTGCCAGCAGCCCGGTCCCTGGACAGTGGAACTATGGCTACACCTTC. This chain links TRBV7-7 with TRBJ1-2; a possible D gene is TRBD1 (6 bases). V was clipped by 5 bases and J by 2 bases, with 18 bases between them. Germline V gives CDR1 SSHAT, CDR2 FNYEAQ (reference sequence). CDR3 length: 16 residues.